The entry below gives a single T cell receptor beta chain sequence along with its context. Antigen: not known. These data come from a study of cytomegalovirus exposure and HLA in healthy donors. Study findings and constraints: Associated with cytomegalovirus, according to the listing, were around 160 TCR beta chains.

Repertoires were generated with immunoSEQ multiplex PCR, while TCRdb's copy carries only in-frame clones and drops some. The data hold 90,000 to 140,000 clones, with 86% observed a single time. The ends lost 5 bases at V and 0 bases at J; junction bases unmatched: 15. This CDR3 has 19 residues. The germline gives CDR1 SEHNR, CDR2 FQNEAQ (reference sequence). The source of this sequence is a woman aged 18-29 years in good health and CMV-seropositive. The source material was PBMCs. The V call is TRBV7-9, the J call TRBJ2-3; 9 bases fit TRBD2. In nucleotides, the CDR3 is TGTGCCAGCAGCCCGGCGCCGTGGGGGCTAGCGGGAAGCACAGATACGCAGTATTTT. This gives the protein CASSPAPWGLAGSTDTQYF. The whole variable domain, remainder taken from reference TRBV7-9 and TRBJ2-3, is DTGVSQNPRHKITKRGQNVTFRCDPISEHNRLYWYRQTLGQGPEFLTYFQNEAQLEKSRLLSDRFSAERPKGSFSTLEIQRTEQGDSAMYLCASSPAPWGLAGSTDTQYFGPGTRLTVL.